The 32 T cell receptor beta chains in this list originate from one sample, sequenced in a study of OX40 agonist ivuxolimab in advanced cancers. The library was built by means of the immunoSEQ multiplex PCR assay. The table was pulled from immuneACCESS by TCRdb, which kept in-frame rearrangements only. Such tables lose some clones; where checked, under half of the loss comes from unresolved V genes, and the rest has no known cause. The sample contains tens of thousands of clones, around 94% of them found a single time. The top ten clonotypes cover 12% of the sample. Sequences were derived from CD4+ or CD8+ T cells sorted from blood, sampled in a trial of the OX40 agonist ivuxolimab. All receptors derive from an adult with an advanced solid tumor such as melanoma, head and neck, liver or kidney cancer.

The CDR3 protein is CASSRGGGGIYNEQFF. CDR3 nucleotides: TGTGCCAGCAGCCGCGGCGGAGGAGGGATTTACAATGAGCAGTTCTTC. The chain recombines TRBV7-9 with TRBJ2-1; TRBD2 is a possible D gene (6 bases). Trimming left V 5 bases short and J 4 bases short, with 18 bases between. CDR1 is SEHNR and CDR2 is FQNEAQ in the germline V gene (reference sequence). The CDR3 runs 16 residues.

The J gene is TRBJ1-6, the V gene TRBV27; D is unresolved. The CDR3 runs to 15 residues. V gave up 3 bases and J gave up 7 bases, with 13 bases separating them. From germline, CDR1 is MNHEY and CDR2 SMNVEV (reference sequence). CDR3 region: CASSLAPHLNSPLHF. As DNA, the CDR3 is TGTGCCAGCAGTTTGGCACCGCACCTGAATTCACCCCTCCACTTT.

The count of this clone is one. In DNA form, the CDR3 reads TGCGCCAGCAGTGCGGGACAGGGGGTTTATGAGGGTGAGCAGTTCTTC. Protein sequence: CASSAGQGVYEGEQFF. The gene calls are TRBV10-1 and TRBJ2-1; 11 bases agree with TRBD1. The CDR3 extends over 16 amino acids. J was trimmed by 9 bases and V by 4 bases; bases with no gene match: 11. Germline CDR1 is WNHNN and CDR2 is SYGVQD (reference sequence).

The CDR3 loop is CASSLVGSLYNEQFF. Here the CDR3 DNA reads TGCGCCAGCAGCTTGGTAGGCAGCTTATACAATGAGCAGTTCTTC. V and J are TRBV5-1 and TRBJ2-1; D unresolved. In germline, CDR1 is SGHRS, CDR2 YFSETQ. Trimming removed 0 bases at V and 4 bases at J, with 11 bases between. This CDR3 is built from 15 residues.

CDR3 in DNA: TGTGCCAGCAGCCACCCCGGTGACACCGAGCAGTACTTC. Amino acid sequence: CASSHPGDTEQYF. This chain joins TRBV4-2 and TRBJ2-7; no reliable D call. Germline CDR1 LGHNA, CDR2 YNFKEQ. V lost 3 bases and J lost 6, with 12 bases in between. The CDR3 runs 13 residues.

This chain links TRBV28 with TRBJ1-6, with 7 bases matching TRBD1. Germline V gene data show CDR1 as MDHEN and CDR2 as SYDVKM. The CDR3 loop spans 14 amino acids. Trimming at V came to 6 bases and at J to 6 bases, leaving 5 bases not matched to a gene. This chain's CDR3 is CASRMDRTNSPLHF. The CDR3 DNA is TGTGCCAGCAGAATGGACAGGACTAATTCACCCCTCCACTTT.

J is TRBJ1-2 and V is TRBV28, with 7 bases fitting TRBD1. The V and J ends lost 2 bases and 5 bases, in that order; junction bases with no gene match: 14. Germline V CDR1 and CDR2: MDHEN, SYDVKM. This CDR3 has 17 residues. The CDR3 DNA sequence: TGTGCCAGCAGTTTAAAAGCCCACCGGACAGGACAGTATGGCTACACCTTC. Translated: CASSLKAHRTGQYGYTF.

The chain uses TRBV4-1 and TRBJ1-1; D may be TRBD1 (5 bases). V lost 0 bases and J lost 0, with 8 bases in between. In germline, CDR1 is MGHRA, CDR2 YSYEKL. This CDR3 is 15 amino acids long. The CDR3 region is CASSQERGLNTEAFF. CDR3 nucleotides: TGCGCCAGCAGCCAAGAAAGGGGACTGAACACTGAAGCTTTCTTT.

The gene calls are TRBV5-1 and TRBJ1-2; maybe TRBD1 (6 bases). Deletions cut 4 bases from V and 4 bases from J, with 20 bases between. Per germline, CDR1 SGHRS and CDR2 YFSETQ. CDR3 length: 16 amino acids. For the CDR3, the DNA is TGCGCCAGCAGCCCTTCGGATGGACAGCCAATCTATGGCTACACCTTC. The encoded protein is CASSPSDGQPIYGYTF. The whole variable domain, filled in from reference TRBV5-1 and TRBJ1-2, reads KAGVTQTPRYLIKTRGQQVTLSCSPISGHRSVSWYQQTPGQGLQFLFEYFSETQRNKGNFPGRFSGRQFSNSRSEMNVSTLELGDSALYLCASSPSDGQPIYGYTFGSGTRLTVV.

This chain links TRBV5-1 with TRBJ2-7; the match to TRBD1 covers 9 bases. Germline-derived CDR1 and CDR2 are SGHRS and YFSETQ. The CDR3 loop spans 14 amino acids. Germline trimming cut 2 bases from V and 4 bases from J; bases unmatched to any gene: 4. DNA of the CDR3: TGCGCCAGCAGCTTCGGGGGACAGGGATACGAGCAGTACTTC. Translating it yields CASSFGGQGYEQYF.

The V gene is TRBV5-1, the J gene TRBJ1-1; D might be TRBD1 (6 bases). Between the trimmed V and J ends, which lost 4 bases and 2 bases, there was a span of 15 bases. The CDR3 contains 15 residues. Germline V CDR1 and CDR2: SGHRS, YFSETQ. This CDR3 is CASSTGTGSNTEAFF. The CDR3 nucleotides read TGCGCCAGCAGCACCGGCACAGGGTCCAACACTGAAGCTTTCTTT.

The chain recombines TRBV6-5 with TRBJ2-7; 9 bases fit TRBD1. The CDR3 is 14 residues long. V dropped 2 bases and J dropped 4; count of bases not matched to a gene: 3. Germline CDR1 MNHEY, CDR2 SVGAGI. The CDR3 DNA follows: TGTGCCAGCAGTTACCCGGGACAGGGATACGAGCAGTACTTC. This encodes CASSYPGQGYEQYF.

V gene TRBV2 combines with J gene TRBJ2-2; D not resolved. V was clipped by 4 bases and J by 5 bases, with 2 bases between them. The germline gives CDR1 SNHLY, CDR2 FYNNEI. The CDR3 extends over 11 amino acids. Here the CDR3 DNA reads TGTGCCAGCAGTGGAACCGGGGAGCTGTTTTTT. Translation: CASSGTGELFF.

The chain is built from TRBV28 and TRBJ1-2, with D unclear. Germline CDR1 and CDR2: MDHEN and SYDVKM. The V gene lost 5 bases and the J gene lost 0 bases, with 16 bases spanning the gap. The CDR3 spans 16 residues. The CDR3 spells CASSRTFQLANYGYTF. The CDR3 nucleotides read TGTGCCAGCAGTCGGACCTTCCAACTAGCTAACTATGGCTACACCTTC.

The V call is TRBV5-1, the J call TRBJ2-5; 8 nucleotides agree with TRBD2. J gave up 2 bases and V 2 bases, and 5 bases lay outside the gene matches. Germline CDR1 is SGHRS and CDR2 is YFSETQ. The CDR3 is made up of 15 amino acids. This CDR3 is CASSFISGVQETQYF. The CDR3 DNA follows: TGCGCCAGCAGCTTCATTAGCGGGGTACAAGAGACCCAGTACTTC. The variable domain in full, completed from reference TRBV5-1 and TRBJ2-5, reads KAGVTQTPRYLIKTRGQQVTLSCSPISGHRSVSWYQQTPGQGLQFLFEYFSETQRNKGNFPGRFSGRQFSNSRSEMNVSTLELGDSALYLCASSFISGVQETQYFGPGTRLLVL.

The chain couples TRBV5-6 to TRBJ2-7, with 7 positions matching TRBD1. The CDR3 is 14 amino acids. Germline CDR1 SGHDT, CDR2 YYEEEE. The V and J ends lost 4 bases and 1 base, in that order; junction bases with no gene match: 5. The CDR3, as DNA: TGTGCCAGCAGCGCCGGGACAGTTTCCTACGAGCAGTACTTC. This sequence encodes CASSAGTVSYEQYF.

This clone was seen a single time. This chain joins TRBV5-1 and TRBJ2-5; D call uncertain. Trimming shortened V by 1 base and J by 5 bases, and 9 bases separated the two germline ends. The CDR3 sequence is 13 residues long. Germline-derived CDR1 and CDR2 are SGHRS and YFSETQ. CDR3 coding DNA: TGCGCCAGCAGCTTGATTTTCTGGGAGACCCAGTACTTC. Residues: CASSLIFWETQYF.

The rearrangement uses TRBV5-1 and TRBJ2-3; TRBD2 agrees at 9 bases. The V gene end was trimmed by 3 bases and the J gene end by 8 bases; junction bases not matched to a gene: 16. The CDR3 spans 17 residues. The germline V gene encodes CDR1 SGHRS and CDR2 YFSETQ. The CDR3 DNA follows: TGCGCCAGCAGCTGGACCTCACTAGCGGGTGAATGGGGTACGCAGTATTTT. Translated, it gives CASSWTSLAGEWGTQYF. The complete variable domain, with remaining parts taken from reference TRBV5-1 and TRBJ2-3, reads KAGVTQTPRYLIKTRGQQVTLSCSPISGHRSVSWYQQTPGQGLQFLFEYFSETQRNKGNFPGRFSGRQFSNSRSEMNVSTLELGDSALYLCASSWTSLAGEWGTQYFGPGTRLTVL.

V gene TRBV4-2 combines with J gene TRBJ2-5, with D tentatively TRBD2 (6 bases). The DNA end is more similar to TRBJ2-7, so the J call may be wrong. This CDR3 spans 12 amino acids. Germline assignment: CDR1 LGHNA and CDR2 YNFKEQ. The CDR3 region has the DNA TGTGCCAGCAGCCAAGGCGGGGACGAGCAGTACTTC. Its protein is CASSQGGDEQYF.

The genes are TRBV5-4 and TRBJ2-7; possible D gene TRBD2, 6 bases. CDR3 length: 15 residues. The germline V gene encodes CDR1 SGHNT and CDR2 YYREEE (reference sequence). V dropped 3 bases and J dropped 6 bases, with 19 bases sitting between them. The CDR3 loop reads CASSSAGPGEGEQYF. For the CDR3, the DNA is TGTGCCAGCAGCTCGGCGGGGCCCGGAGAGGGCGAGCAGTACTTC.

The chain recombines TRBV18 with TRBJ1-5; 10 bases align to TRBD1. The CDR3 consists of 16 residues. Trimming at V came to 3 bases and at J to 0 bases, leaving 2 bases not matched to a gene. The germline gives CDR1 KGHSH, CDR2 LQKENI. CDR3 in DNA: TGTGCCAGCTCACCTGGGACAGGGGATAGCAATCAGCCCCAGCATTTT. Its protein is CASSPGTGDSNQPQHF. The full variable domain, its missing parts supplied by reference TRBV18 and TRBJ1-5, is NAGVMQNPRHLVRRRGQEARLRCSPMKGHSHVYWYRQLPEEGLKFMVYLQKENIIDESGMPKERFSAEFPKEGPSILRIQQVVRGDSAAYFCASSPGTGDSNQPQHFGDGTRLSIL.

Points on this clone: Different DNA sequences within this sample yield the same CDR3. V and J are TRBV4-1 and TRBJ2-7, with 8 bases aligning to TRBD1. The CDR3 is 14 residues long. J was trimmed by 2 bases and V by 4 bases; bases with no gene match: 4. Per germline, CDR1 MGHRA and CDR2 YSYEKL. CDR3 in DNA: TGCGCCAGCAGCCTGGGGACAGGCACCTACGAGCAGTACTTC. Amino acid sequence: CASSLGTGTYEQYF.

Here the CDR3 DNA reads TGTGCCAGCGATGGGGAGACCTCCTACAATGAGCAGTTCTTC. Translating it yields CASDGETSYNEQFF. V is TRBV11-2 and J is TRBJ2-1; D might be TRBD2 (5 bases). Germline assignment: CDR1 SGHAT and CDR2 FQNNGV. V was pared by 8 bases and J by 0 bases, with 11 bases between. The CDR3 has 14 amino acids.

The rearrangement joins TRBV7-9 to TRBJ2-7; D not resolved. V was shortened by 5 bases and J by 3 bases, with 11 bases between the two germline ends. CDR1 is SEHNR, CDR2 FQNEAQ, per germline (reference sequence). The CDR3 is 13 residues long. CDR3 residues: CASSPLAVYEQYF. In DNA form, the CDR3 reads TGTGCCAGCAGCCCTTTGGCTGTCTACGAGCAGTACTTC. Full variable domain (remainder filled in from reference TRBV7-9 and TRBJ2-7): DTGVSQNPRHKITKRGQNVTFRCDPISEHNRLYWYRQTLGQGPEFLTYFQNEAQLEKSRLLSDRFSAERPKGSFSTLEIQRTEQGDSAMYLCASSPLAVYEQYFGPGTRLTVT.

V and J are TRBV9 and TRBJ2-2; D is unclear. V was cut by 4 bases and J by 0 bases, with 4 bases left in between. CDR3 length: 13 amino acids. Germline V gene data show CDR1 as SGDLS and CDR2 as YYNGEE. This chain's CDR3 is CASSTPNTGELFF. The CDR3 bases are TGTGCCAGCAGCACCCCGAACACCGGGGAGCTGTTTTTT.

The chain couples TRBV27 to TRBJ2-7, with D possibly being TRBD2 (6 bases). The germline V gene encodes CDR1 MNHEY and CDR2 SMNVEV (reference sequence). The CDR3 sequence is 13 residues long. V lost 6 bases to trimming and J lost 2 bases, with 11 bases between them. This chain's CDR3 is CASSLPGAYEQYF. CDR3 DNA sequence: TGTGCCAGCAGCCTCCCGGGGGCCTACGAGCAGTACTTC.

The chain is built from TRBV19 and TRBJ1-5; TRBD1 matches at 7 bases. Trimming cost V 4 bases and J 0 bases; bases outside gene matches: 9. Germline CDR1 reads LNHDA; CDR2 reads SQIVND (reference sequence). CDR3 length: 17 residues. CDR3 DNA: TGTGCCAGTAGTACGACGTACAGGGGACTTAGCAATCAGCCCCAGCATTTT. Encoded protein: CASSTTYRGLSNQPQHF.

The J gene is TRBJ2-7, the V gene TRBV27; D gene unclear. Germline CDR1 and CDR2: MNHEY and SMNVEV (reference sequence). This CDR3 is 13 amino acids long. Trimming removed 3 bases at V and 1 base at J, with 7 bases between. The CDR3 reads CASSFGVSYEQYF. CDR3 nucleotides: TGTGCCAGCAGTTTTGGGGTTTCCTACGAGCAGTACTTC.

This chain uses TRBV9 with TRBJ2-1, with D unresolved. Trimming shortened V by 3 bases and J by 1 base, and 8 bases separated the two germline ends. Looked up from germline, CDR1 is SGDLS and CDR2 is YYNGEE. The CDR3 contains 14 residues. This CDR3 reads CASSESQSYNEQFF. CDR3 in DNA: TGTGCCAGCAGCGAATCCCAGTCCTACAATGAGCAGTTCTTC.

CDR3 nucleotide sequence: TGTGCCAGCAGTGATTGGGATACGCAGTATTTT. Protein sequence: CASSDWDTQYF. The genes are TRBV6-1 and TRBJ2-3; D unclear. With 3 bases removed from V and 6 bases from J, the gap between germline ends came to 4 bases. Germline-derived CDR1 and CDR2 are MNHNS and SASEGT. This CDR3 is 11 amino acids long.

This clone was counted between two and nine times. This rearrangement joins TRBV15 to TRBJ2-7, with unresolved D. V dropped 10 bases and J dropped 2 bases, with 6 bases sitting between them. Germline CDR1 reads LNHNV; CDR2 reads YYDKDF (reference sequence). CDR3 length equals 10 residues. The CDR3 DNA reads as TGTGCCAACGCCGCCTACGAGCAGTACTTC. This encodes CANAAYEQYF.

The chain carries TRBV6-6 and TRBJ2-2, with D uncertain. V lost 10 bases and J lost 7, with 7 bases in between. CDR1 and CDR2 from the germline V gene are MNHNY and SVGAGI (reference sequence). This CDR3 has 10 amino acids. CDR3 in amino acids: CATESGELFF. The CDR3 region has the DNA TGTGCCACCGAAAGCGGGGAGCTGTTTTTT.